This is a list of T cell receptor beta chains from one sample in a study of Graves' ophthalmopathy and Graves' hyperthyroidism. MiXCR, applied by TCRdb to the multiplex PCR reads, yields one record per CDR3 protein. The sample has some 350,000 distinct CDR3 sequences, 17% seen once. The source material was peripheral blood. Receptor source: an adult woman with stable Graves' hyperthyroidism. Both conserved end residues are part of each CDR3. D genes are given only for firm matches. The size entry is marked missing in some rows and otherwise reads once, few, many or a size class.

cdr3_aa | cdr3_nt | v_call | d_call | j_call | clone_size
CSARTSGANTGELFF | TGCAGTGCTAGAACTAGCGGGGCGAACACCGGGGAGCTGTTTTTT | TRBV20-1 | TRBD2 | TRBJ2-2 | many
CSASPRQGWDEQYF | TGCAGTGCTAGCCCAAGGCAGGGCTGGGACGAGCAGTACTTC | TRBV20-1 | . | TRBJ2-7 | .
CASSLDRARYGYTF | TGTGCCAGCAGCTTAGATAGGGCCCGCTATGGCTACACCTTC | TRBV7-3 | . | TRBJ1-2 | .
CASSYSHTGELFF | TGTGCCAGCAGTTACAGTCACACCGGGGAGCTGTTTTTT | TRBV12-3/TRBV12-4 | . | TRBJ2-2 | many
CSVGRRDAHGYTF | TGCAGCGTTGGTCGCCGGGACGCCCATGGCTACACCTTC | TRBV29-1 | . | TRBJ1-2 | many
CASSQVTSGGIAQETQYF | TGCGCCAGCAGCCAAGTAACTAGCGGGGGGATTGCCCAAGAGACCCAGTACTTC | TRBV4-1 | TRBD2 | TRBJ2-5 | few
CATSPGQGWTEAFF | TGTGCCACCAGCCCCGGACAGGGATGGACTGAAGCTTTCTTT | TRBV15 | TRBD1 | TRBJ1-1 | .
CASSESGYEQYF | TGTGCCAGCAGTGAATCGGGCTACGAGCAGTACTTC | TRBV2 | . | TRBJ2-7 | many
CASSPRGGITFSPLHF | TGTGCCAGCAGTCCTCGGGGGGGGATTACCTTTTCACCCCTCCACTTT | TRBV27 | . | TRBJ1-6 | many
CATSPTGSGELFF | TGTGCCACCAGCCCTACAGGGTCCGGGGAGCTGTTTTTT | TRBV15 | . | TRBJ2-2 | many
CASSSGLAEEAFF | TGTGCCAGCAGTTCCGGACTGGCAGAAGAAGCTTTCTTT | TRBV12-3/TRBV12-4 | . | TRBJ1-1 | many
CSGGDGPNQPQHF | TGCAGCGGCGGTGATGGGCCCAATCAGCCCCAGCATTTT | TRBV29-1 | . | TRBJ1-5 | many
CATGYYEQYF | TGTGCTACGGGGTACTACGAGCAGTACTTC | TRBV28 | . | TRBJ2-7 | many